This TCR beta chain originates from a study of blood T cell repertoires in COVID-19. There are 16 residues in the CDR3. Germline CDR1 is SGHVS and CDR2 is FQNEAQ. J gave up 9 bases and V 5 bases, and 13 bases lay outside the gene matches. Method: immunoSEQ multiplex PCR; TCRdb's copy keeps in-frame clones and lacks some. The sample consists of around 99,000 clones, about 87% of them appearing once. The sequence derives from a woman between 45 and 65 years old with acute or convalescent COVID-19. V gene TRBV7-8 combines with J gene TRBJ2-1; 10 bases line up with TRBD1. The sequencing input was peripheral blood. The CDR3 loop reads CASSPAGTGDFGEQFF. In nucleotides, the CDR3 is TGTGCCAGCAGCCCTGCCGGGACAGGGGATTTTGGTGAGCAGTTCTTC.